This TCR beta chain stems from a study of cytomegalovirus exposure and HLA in healthy donors. Overall study findings and caveats: In vitro assays verified that a few CMV-associated chains recognized CMV antigens specifically. Listed as cytomegalovirus-associated were 164 TCR beta chains.

In the PCR, 60 Vbeta and 13 Jbeta primers were used. Sequencing used immunoSEQ multiplex PCR; TCRdb keeps in-frame clones, though not all of them. The sample lists around 180,000 clones, around 80% seen once, with roughly 5% in the top ten. Remarks on this clone: What it recognizes is unknown.

This CDR3 comprises 17 residues. The J segment lost 2 bases and the V segment lost 5 bases, leaving 11 bases of the junction unmatched. CDR1 and CDR2 (germline): SEHNR, FQNEAQ (reference sequence). The V call is TRBV7-9, the J call TRBJ2-7; 11 bases are a match to TRBD2. The specimen was PBMCs. This receptor was taken from a man in his forties or fifties in good health and CMV-seronegative. The CDR3, as DNA: TGTGCCAGCAGCCCCCGACTAGCGGGAATCGACACCTACGAGCAGTACTTC. Translation: CASSPRLAGIDTYEQYF.